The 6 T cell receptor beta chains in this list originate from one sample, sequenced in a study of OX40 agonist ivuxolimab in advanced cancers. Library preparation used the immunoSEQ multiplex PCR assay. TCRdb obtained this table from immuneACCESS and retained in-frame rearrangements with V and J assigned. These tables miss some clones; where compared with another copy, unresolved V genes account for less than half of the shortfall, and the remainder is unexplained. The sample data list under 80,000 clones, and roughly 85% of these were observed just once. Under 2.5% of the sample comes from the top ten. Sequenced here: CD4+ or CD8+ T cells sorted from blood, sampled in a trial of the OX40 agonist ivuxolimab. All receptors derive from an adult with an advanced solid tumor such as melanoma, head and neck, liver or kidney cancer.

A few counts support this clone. The CDR3 is CASRTGGWSNEKLFF. For the CDR3, the DNA is TGTGCCAGCAGGACAGGGGGATGGTCTAATGAAAAACTGTTTTTT. The gene calls are TRBV6-5 and TRBJ1-4, with 9 nucleotides matching TRBD1. The ends lost 6 bases at V and 3 bases at J; junction bases unmatched: 5. The germline V gene has CDR1 MNHEY and CDR2 SVGAGI. The CDR3 spans 15 residues.

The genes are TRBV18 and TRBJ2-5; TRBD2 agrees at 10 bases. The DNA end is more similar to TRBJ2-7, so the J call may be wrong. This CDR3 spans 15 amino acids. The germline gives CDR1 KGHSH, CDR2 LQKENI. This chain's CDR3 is CASSPASGSSYEQYF. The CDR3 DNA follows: TGTGCCAGCTCACCTGCTAGCGGGAGCTCCTACGAGCAGTACTTC.

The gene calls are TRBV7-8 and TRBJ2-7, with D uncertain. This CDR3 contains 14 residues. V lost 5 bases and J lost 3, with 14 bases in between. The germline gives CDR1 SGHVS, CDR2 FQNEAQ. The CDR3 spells CASSLRRYNYEQYF. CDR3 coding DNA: TGTGCCAGCAGCCTGAGACGGTATAACTACGAGCAGTACTTC. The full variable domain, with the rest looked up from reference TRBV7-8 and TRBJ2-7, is GAGVSQSPRYKVAKRGQDVALRCDPISGHVSLFWYQQALGQGPEFLTYFQNEAQLDKSGLPSDRFFAERPEGSVSTLKIQRTQQEDSAVYLCASSLRRYNYEQYFGPGTRLTVT.

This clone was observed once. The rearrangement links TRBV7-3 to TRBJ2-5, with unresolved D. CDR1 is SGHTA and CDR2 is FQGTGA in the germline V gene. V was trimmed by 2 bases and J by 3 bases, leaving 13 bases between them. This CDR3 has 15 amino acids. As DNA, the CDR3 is TGTGCCAGCAGCTTAGCCTTTGCCGGTAAAGAGACCCAGTACTTC. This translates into CASSLAFAGKETQYF.

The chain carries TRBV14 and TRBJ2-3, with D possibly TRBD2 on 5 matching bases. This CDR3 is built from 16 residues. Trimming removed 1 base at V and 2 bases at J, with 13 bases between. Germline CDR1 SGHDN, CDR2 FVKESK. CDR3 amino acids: CASSQAGLVSTDTQYF. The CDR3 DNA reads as TGTGCCAGCAGCCAAGCCGGACTGGTCTCCACAGATACGCAGTATTTT.

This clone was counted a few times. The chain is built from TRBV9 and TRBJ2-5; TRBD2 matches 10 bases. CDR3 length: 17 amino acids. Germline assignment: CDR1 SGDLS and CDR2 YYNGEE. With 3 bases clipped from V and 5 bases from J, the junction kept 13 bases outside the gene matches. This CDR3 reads CASSATSGRGSAETQYF. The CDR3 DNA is TGTGCCAGCAGCGCGACTAGCGGGCGCGGGTCAGCGGAGACCCAGTACTTC.